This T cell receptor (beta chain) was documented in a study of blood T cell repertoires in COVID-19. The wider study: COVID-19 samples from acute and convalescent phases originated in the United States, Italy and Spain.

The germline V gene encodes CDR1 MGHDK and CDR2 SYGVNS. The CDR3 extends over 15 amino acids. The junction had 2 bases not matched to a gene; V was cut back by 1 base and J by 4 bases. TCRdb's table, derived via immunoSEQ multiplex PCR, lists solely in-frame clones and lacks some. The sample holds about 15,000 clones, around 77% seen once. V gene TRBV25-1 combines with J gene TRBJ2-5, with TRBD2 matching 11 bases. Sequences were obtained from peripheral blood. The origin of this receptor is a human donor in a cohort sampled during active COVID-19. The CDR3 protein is CASSESLAGGETQYF. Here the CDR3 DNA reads TGTGCCAGCAGTGAATCTCTAGCGGGAGGAGAGACCCAGTACTTC.